A selection of T cell receptor beta chains follows, all from one sample in a study of control samples from healthy donors and cancer patients. Libraries were prepared by immunoSEQ multiplex PCR; TCRdb keeps only in-frame clonotypes and omits some of them. The sample shows around 130,000 clones, 85% to 95% of them seen only once. Specimen: blood. These receptors were taken from a man aged 30 to 39 in good health. The CDR3 runs from the conserved cysteine through the conserved F or W. The D gene is left open where the match is weak. A row's size may be missing; if present it is once, few, many or a size class.

J gene,D gene,V gene,clone size,CDR3 protein,CDR3 DNA
TRBJ1-3,-,TRBV9,-,CASSVLPEGGNTIYF,TGTGCCAGCAGCGTATTGCCAGAAGGAGGAAACACCATATATTTT
TRBJ2-1,-,TRBV9,-,CASSVASPHLFSYNEQFF,TGTGCCAGCAGCGTAGCTAGCCCACACCTATTTTCCTACAATGAGCAGTTCTTC
TRBJ2-1,-,TRBV15,-,CATSDRPAGNEQFF,TGTGCCACCAGCGATCGTCCGGCGGGCAATGAGCAGTTCTTC
TRBJ1-6,-,TRBV27,-,CASSLSRGLGSPLHF,TGTGCCAGCAGTTTATCCCGGGGGCTCGGATCACCCCTCCACTTT
TRBJ2-7,TRBD2,TRBV9,-,CASSVDRGGEQYF,TGTGCCAGCAGCGTAGACCGGGGAGGGGAGCAGTACTTC
TRBJ1-1,-,TRBV19,-,CASSIGGMGNTEAFF,TGTGCCAGTAGTATAGGGGGGATGGGGAACACTGAAGCTTTCTTT
TRBJ2-7,-,TRBV23-1,-,CASSQSSTEREQYF,TGCGCCAGCAGTCAATCGTCAACGGAGAGGGAGCAGTACTTC
TRBJ1-6,-,TRBV5-6,few,CASSLIQGSTSPLHF,TGTGCCAGCAGCCTAATCCAGGGGTCGACTTCACCCCTCCACTTT
TRBJ1-2,TRBD1,TRBV29-1,-,CSVAGGTNYGYTF,TGCAGCGTTGCAGGGGGTACTAACTATGGCTACACCTTC
TRBJ1-2,-,TRBV9,-,CASSATGNYGYTF,TGTGCCAGCAGCGCGACAGGCAACTATGGCTACACCTTC
TRBJ1-3,-,TRBV5-1,-,CASSLGGRIAGNTIYF,TGCGCCAGCAGCTTGGGTGGCCGAATTGCTGGAAACACCATATATTTT
TRBJ2-1,-,TRBV28,-,CASSPPGETIYNEQFF,TGTGCCAGCAGTCCCCCAGGGGAGACTATCTACAATGAGCAGTTCTTC
TRBJ2-7,-,TRBV7-2,-,CASSLGVRAYEQYF,TGTGCCAGCAGCTTAGGTGTTCGGGCCTACGAGCAGTACTTC
TRBJ2-7,-,TRBV6-1,-,CASSELLELGQYF,TGTGCCAGCAGTGAGTTACTGGAACTAGGGCAGTACTTC
TRBJ1-4,-,TRBV27,-,CASRSAGANEKLFF,TGTGCCAGCAGATCGGCCGGGGCTAATGAAAAACTGTTTTTT
TRBJ1-1,-,TRBV14,-,CASSQIPHTEAFF,TGTGCCAGCAGCCAGATCCCGCACACTGAAGCTTTCTTT
TRBJ1-5,-,TRBV7-2,-,CASSLEGRVGQPQHF,TGTGCCAGCAGCTTAGAAGGACGGGTCGGTCAGCCCCAGCATTTT
TRBJ2-7,TRBD1,TRBV6-6,once,CASRDRADSYEQYF,TGTGCCAGCAGGGACAGGGCCGACTCCTACGAGCAGTACTTC